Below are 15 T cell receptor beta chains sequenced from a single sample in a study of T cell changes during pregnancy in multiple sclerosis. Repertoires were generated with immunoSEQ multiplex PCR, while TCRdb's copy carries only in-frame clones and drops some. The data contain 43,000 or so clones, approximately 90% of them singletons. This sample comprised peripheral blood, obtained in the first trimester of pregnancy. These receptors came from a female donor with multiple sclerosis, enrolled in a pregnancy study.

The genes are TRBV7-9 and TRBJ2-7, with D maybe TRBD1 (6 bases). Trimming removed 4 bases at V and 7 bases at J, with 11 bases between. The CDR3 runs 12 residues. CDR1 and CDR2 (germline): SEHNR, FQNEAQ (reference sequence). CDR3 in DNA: TGTGCCAGCAGCTCGGACAGCCGGGAGCAGTACTTC. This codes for CASSSDSREQYF.

CDR3 bases: TGTGCCAGCAGTTCGACAGTTTCCTACGAGCAGTACTTC. Translation: CASSSTVSYEQYF. The chain combines TRBV2 with TRBJ2-7; a possible D gene is TRBD1 (5 bases). Trimming left V 5 bases short and J 1 base short, with 9 bases between. Per germline, CDR1 SNHLY and CDR2 FYNNEI. The CDR3 spans 13 residues.

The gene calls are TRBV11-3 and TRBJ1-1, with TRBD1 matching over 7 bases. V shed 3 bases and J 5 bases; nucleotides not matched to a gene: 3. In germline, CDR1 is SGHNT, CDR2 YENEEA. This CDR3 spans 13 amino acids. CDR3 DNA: TGTGCCAGCAGCTTGAGACAGGGAACTGAAGCTTTCTTT. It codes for CASSLRQGTEAFF.

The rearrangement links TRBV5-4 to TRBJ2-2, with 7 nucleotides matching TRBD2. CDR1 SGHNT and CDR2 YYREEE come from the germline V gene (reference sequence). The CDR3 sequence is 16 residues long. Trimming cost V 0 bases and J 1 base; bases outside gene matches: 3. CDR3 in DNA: TGTGCCAGCAGCTTGGTCGGGGGGTTGAACACCGGGGAGCTGTTTTTT. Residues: CASSLVGGLNTGELFF.

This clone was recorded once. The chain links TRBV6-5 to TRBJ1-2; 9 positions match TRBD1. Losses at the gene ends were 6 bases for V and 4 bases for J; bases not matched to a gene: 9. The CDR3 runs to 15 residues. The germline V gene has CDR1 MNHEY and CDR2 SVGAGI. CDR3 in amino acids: CASREYRGPSYGYTF. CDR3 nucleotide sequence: TGTGCCAGCAGAGAATACAGGGGGCCAAGCTATGGCTACACCTTC.

In DNA, the CDR3 is TGTGCCAGCAGTGCCACCCGGGGATTCTATGGCTACACCTTC. This encodes CASSATRGFYGYTF. The genes are TRBV27 and TRBJ1-2; no clear D. The CDR3 length is 14 residues. Per the germline V gene, CDR1 is MNHEY and CDR2 is SMNVEV (reference sequence). V lost 5 bases, J lost 4 bases, and 14 bases lay in between.

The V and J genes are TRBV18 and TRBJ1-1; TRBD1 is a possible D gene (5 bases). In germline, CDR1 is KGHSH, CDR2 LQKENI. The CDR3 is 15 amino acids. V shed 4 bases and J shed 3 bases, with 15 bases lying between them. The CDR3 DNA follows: TGTGCCAGCTCACAAAGTTTTGGGGCCGACACTGAAGCTTTCTTT. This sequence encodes CASSQSFGADTEAFF.

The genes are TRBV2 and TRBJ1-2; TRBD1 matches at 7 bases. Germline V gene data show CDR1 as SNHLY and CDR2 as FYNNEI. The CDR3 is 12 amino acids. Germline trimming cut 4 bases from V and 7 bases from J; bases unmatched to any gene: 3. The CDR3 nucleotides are TGTGCCAGCAGTGGGCCAGGGGGTGGCTACACCTTC. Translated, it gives CASSGPGGGYTF.

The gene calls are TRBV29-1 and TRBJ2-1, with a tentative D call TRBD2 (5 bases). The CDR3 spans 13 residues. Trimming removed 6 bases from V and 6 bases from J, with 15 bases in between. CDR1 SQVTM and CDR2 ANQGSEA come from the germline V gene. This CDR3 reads CSVAIERINEQFF. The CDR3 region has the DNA TGCAGCGTCGCGATTGAGCGGATCAATGAGCAGTTCTTC.

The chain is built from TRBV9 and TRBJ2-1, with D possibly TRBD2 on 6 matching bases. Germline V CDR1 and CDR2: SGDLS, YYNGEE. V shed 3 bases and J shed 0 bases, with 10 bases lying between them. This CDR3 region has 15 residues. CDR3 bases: TGTGCCAGCAGCGGTAGCGGATCCTCCTACAATGAGCAGTTCTTC. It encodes CASSGSGSSYNEQFF. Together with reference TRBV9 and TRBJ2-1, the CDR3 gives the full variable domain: DSGVTQTPKHLITATGQRVTLRCSPRSGDLSVYWYQQSLDQGLQFLIQYYNGEERAKGNILERFSAQQFPDLHSELNLSSLELGDSALYFCASSGSGSSYNEQFFGPGTRLTVL.

This CDR3 is CASSVTSGGTGELFF. In DNA form, the CDR3 reads TGTGCCAGCAGCGTAACTAGCGGGGGGACCGGGGAGCTGTTTTTT. The rearrangement joins TRBV9 to TRBJ2-2; 12 positions match TRBD2. V gave up 1 base and J gave up 5 bases; unmatched junction bases: 0. There are 15 residues in the CDR3. Germline-derived CDR1 and CDR2 are SGDLS and YYNGEE.

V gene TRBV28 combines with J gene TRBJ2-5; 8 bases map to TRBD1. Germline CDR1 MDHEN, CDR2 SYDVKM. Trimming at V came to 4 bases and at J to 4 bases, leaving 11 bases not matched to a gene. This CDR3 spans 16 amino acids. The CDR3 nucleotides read TGTGCCAGCAGTTCCGTTCTCAGGGGGCACCCAGAGACCCAGTACTTC. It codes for CASSSVLRGHPETQYF.

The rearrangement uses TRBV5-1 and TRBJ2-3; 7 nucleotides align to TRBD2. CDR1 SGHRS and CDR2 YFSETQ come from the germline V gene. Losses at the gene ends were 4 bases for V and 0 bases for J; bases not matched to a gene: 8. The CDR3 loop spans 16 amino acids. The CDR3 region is CASSPLGGPSTDTQYF. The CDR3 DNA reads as TGCGCCAGCAGCCCGCTGGGAGGGCCTAGCACAGATACGCAGTATTTT.

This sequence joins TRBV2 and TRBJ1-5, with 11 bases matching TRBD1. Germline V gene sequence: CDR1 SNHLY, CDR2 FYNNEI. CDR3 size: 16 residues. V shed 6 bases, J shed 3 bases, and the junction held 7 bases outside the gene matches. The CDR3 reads CASSEGTGGYNQPQHF. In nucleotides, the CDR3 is TGTGCCAGCAGCGAGGGGACAGGGGGGTACAATCAGCCCCAGCATTTT.

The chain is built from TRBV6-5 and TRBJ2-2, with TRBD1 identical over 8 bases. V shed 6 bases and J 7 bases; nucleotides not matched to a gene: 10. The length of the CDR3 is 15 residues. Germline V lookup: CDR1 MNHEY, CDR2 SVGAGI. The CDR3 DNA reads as TGTGCCAGCAGCTACGGACAGGGTAACTTCGGGGAGCTGTTTTTT. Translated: CASSYGQGNFGELFF.